These T cell receptor beta chains were read from a single sample in a study of blood T cell repertoires in COVID-19. Only in-frame clones appear in the TCRdb table, and some are missing; sequencing was by immunoSEQ multiplex PCR. The table lists about 55,000 clones, more than 75% of them singletons, with approximately 15% in the top ten. Sequenced: peripheral blood. The origin of the receptors is a human donor with active COVID-19. The donor label of this sample is uncertain. Each CDR3 is given with its conserved first and last residue. Fields, in order: CDR3 protein, CDR3 DNA, J gene, D gene, V gene, clone size. The D gene is left open where the match is weak. Size is omitted from some rows. Given values are once, few, many or a class for expanded clones.

CDR3aa: CASSWTGDYGYTF
CDR3nt: TGTGCCAGCAGTTGGACAGGGGACTATGGCTACACCTTC
j_gene: TRBJ1-2
d_gene: TRBD1
v_gene: TRBV6-5
abundance: NA

CDR3aa: CASSRQGLGGGETQYF
CDR3nt: TGTGCCAGCAGCCGACAAGGCCTAGGGGGCGGTGAGACCCAGTACTTC
j_gene: TRBJ2-5
d_gene: TRBD1
v_gene: TRBV2
abundance: NA

CDR3aa: CASSSPPGVSSSGANVLTF
CDR3nt: TGTGCCAGTAGTTCCCCCCCCGGGGTATCGAGCTCTGGGGCCAACGTCCTGACTTTC
j_gene: TRBJ2-6
d_gene: NA
v_gene: TRBV19
abundance: NA

CDR3aa: CASSINRGEGQPQHF
CDR3nt: TGTGCCAGTAGTATTAACAGGGGAGAAGGACAGCCCCAGCATTTT
j_gene: TRBJ1-5
d_gene: TRBD1
v_gene: TRBV19
abundance: NA

CDR3aa: CASSFGGQETQYF
CDR3nt: TGTGCCAGCAGCTTTGGGGGGCAAGAGACCCAGTACTTC
j_gene: TRBJ2-5
d_gene: NA
v_gene: TRBV7-2
abundance: NA

CDR3aa: CASSAHRGGYNEQFF
CDR3nt: TGTGCCAGCAGCGCACACAGGGGGGGATACAATGAGCAGTTCTTC
j_gene: TRBJ2-1
d_gene: NA
v_gene: TRBV9
abundance: NA

CDR3aa: CASSLVVSAGTSTDTQYF
CDR3nt: TGTGCCAGCAGCTTAGTCGTGTCAGCGGGGACTAGCACAGATACGCAGTATTTT
j_gene: TRBJ2-3
d_gene: TRBD2
v_gene: TRBV7-2
abundance: once

CDR3aa: CASSPTTGGAGGYTF
CDR3nt: TGTGCCAGCAGCCCGACTACAGGGGGCGCAGGAGGCTACACCTTC
j_gene: TRBJ1-2
d_gene: TRBD1
v_gene: TRBV7-6
abundance: NA

CDR3aa: CASSASGTQQFF
CDR3nt: TGTGCCAGCAGCGCGTCTGGGACTCAGCAGTTCTTC
j_gene: TRBJ2-1
d_gene: NA
v_gene: TRBV9
abundance: once

CDR3aa: CASSPWEAASSYNEQFF
CDR3nt: TGTGCCAGCAGCCCTTGGGAAGCGGCTAGCTCCTACAATGAGCAGTTCTTC
j_gene: TRBJ2-1
d_gene: NA
v_gene: TRBV6-2/TRBV6-3
abundance: NA

CDR3aa: CASSLNGGLGYTF
CDR3nt: TGTGCCAGCAGCTTAAACGGGGGGCTCGGCTACACCTTC
j_gene: TRBJ1-2
d_gene: NA
v_gene: TRBV7-2
abundance: few

CDR3aa: CASSLSQGRAGELFF
CDR3nt: TGTGCCAGCAGCTTATCACAGGGAAGGGCCGGGGAGCTGTTTTTT
j_gene: TRBJ2-2
d_gene: NA
v_gene: TRBV7-2
abundance: NA

CDR3aa: CASASGQSTDTQYF
CDR3nt: TGCGCCAGCGCGAGCGGACAGAGCACAGATACGCAGTATTTT
j_gene: TRBJ2-3
d_gene: NA
v_gene: TRBV5-1
abundance: NA

CDR3aa: CASSQDLGRGHNQPQHF
CDR3nt: TGCGCCAGCAGCCAAGATCTCGGCAGGGGACACAATCAGCCCCAGCATTTT
j_gene: TRBJ1-5
d_gene: NA
v_gene: TRBV4-1
abundance: once

CDR3aa: CATSDPRPGDTDTQYF
CDR3nt: TGTGCCACCAGTGACCCCCGCCCGGGGGACACAGATACGCAGTATTTT
j_gene: TRBJ2-3
d_gene: NA
v_gene: TRBV24-1
abundance: once

CDR3aa: CASSAPGTTRNEQFF
CDR3nt: TGTGCCAGCAGCGCACCCGGGACTACCCGCAATGAGCAGTTCTTC
j_gene: TRBJ2-1
d_gene: TRBD2
v_gene: TRBV9
abundance: NA

CDR3aa: CATARGGVFNHEQYF
CDR3nt: TGTGCCACCGCTAGAGGAGGGGTATTTAACCACGAGCAGTACTTC
j_gene: TRBJ2-7
d_gene: NA
v_gene: TRBV27
abundance: NA

CDR3aa: CSASVSGSGQPQHF
CDR3nt: TGCAGTGCTAGTGTCTCGGGGTCAGGTCAGCCCCAGCATTTT
j_gene: TRBJ1-5
d_gene: NA
v_gene: TRBV20-1
abundance: NA